One and the same sample provided the 8 T cell receptor beta chains below, sequenced in a study of OX40 agonist ivuxolimab in advanced cancers. Sequencing was performed with immunoSEQ multiplex PCR; in TCRdb, only in-frame clones are kept and a portion is missing. The table has 50,000 to 70,000 clones, roughly nine tenths seen once. Sequenced here: CD4+ or CD8+ T cells sorted from blood, sampled in a trial of the OX40 agonist ivuxolimab. The receptors derive from an adult with an advanced solid tumor such as melanoma, head and neck, liver or kidney cancer.

The chain links TRBV27 to TRBJ2-3, with 13 positions matching TRBD2. Germline lookup yields CDR1 MNHEY and CDR2 SMNVEV (reference sequence). With V trimmed by 5 bases and J by 6 bases, 11 bases remained unmatched. The CDR3 extends over 17 amino acids. This chain's CDR3 is CASSTSTSGRAFDTQYF. Here the CDR3 DNA reads TGTGCCAGCAGTACCTCTACTAGCGGGAGGGCCTTTGATACGCAGTATTTT.

This clone was detected only once. Other DNA sequences in this sample translate to the same CDR3. This chain uses TRBV2 with TRBJ2-7, with TRBD2 matching 7 bases. The length of the CDR3 is 16 residues. The J segment lost 0 bases and the V segment lost 7 bases, leaving 12 bases of the junction unmatched. Germline CDR1 is SNHLY and CDR2 is FYNNEI. The CDR3 region is CASIPRPGGSSYEQYF. CDR3 nucleotides: TGTGCCAGCATCCCCCGGCCCGGCGGGAGCTCCTACGAGCAGTACTTC.

The chain couples TRBV11-1 to TRBJ1-1, with D possibly being TRBD1 (5 bases). V was trimmed by 5 bases and J by 5 bases, leaving 9 bases between them. Germline values: CDR1 SGHAT, CDR2 FQDESV (reference sequence). This CDR3 region has 12 residues. The CDR3 DNA sequence: TGTGCCAGCAGCCCTGGGGGGACTGAAGCTTTCTTT. This gives the protein CASSPGGTEAFF.

The chain joins TRBV27 to TRBJ1-5; the D gene is possibly TRBD1 (6 bases). The germline V gene encodes CDR1 MNHEY and CDR2 SMNVEV (reference sequence). The ends were cut back, 0 bases at V and 1 base at J, with 10 bases in the middle. This CDR3 is 16 amino acids long. CDR3: CASSLSLGASNQPQHF. CDR3 coding DNA: TGTGCCAGCAGTTTATCGTTGGGGGCAAGCAATCAGCCCCAGCATTTT.

The chain links TRBV7-9 to TRBJ2-4; the D gene is possibly TRBD1 (6 bases). Germline CDR1 SEHNR, CDR2 FQNEAQ (reference sequence). CDR3 length: 17 residues. Between the trimmed V and J ends, which lost 5 bases and 0 bases, there was a span of 17 bases. The CDR3 loop reads CASSLPGQGIAKNIQYF. The DNA for the CDR3 is TGTGCCAGCAGCCTCCCCGGGCAGGGGATAGCCAAAAACATTCAGTACTTC. Full variable domain (outside the CDR3, taken from reference TRBV7-9 and TRBJ2-4): DTGVSQNPRHKITKRGQNVTFRCDPISEHNRLYWYRQTLGQGPEFLTYFQNEAQLEKSRLLSDRFSAERPKGSFSTLEIQRTEQGDSAMYLCASSLPGQGIAKNIQYFGAGTRLSVL.

Of note for this clone: Other nucleotide sequences in the sample specify the same CDR3. The rearrangement joins TRBV28 to TRBJ2-3; D may be TRBD2 (6 bases). Trimming removed 5 bases from V and 0 bases from J, with 9 bases in between. The germline V gene has CDR1 MDHEN and CDR2 SYDVKM. There are 14 residues in the CDR3. CDR3 coding DNA: TGTGCCAGCAGTCTCAGCGGGAGCACAGATACGCAGTATTTT. Residues: CASSLSGSTDTQYF. Together with reference TRBV28 and TRBJ2-3, the CDR3 gives the full variable domain: DVKVTQSSRYLVKRTGEKVFLECVQDMDHENMFWYRQDPGLGLRLIYFSYDVKMKEKGDIPEGYSVSREKKERFSLILESASTNQTSMYLCASSLSGSTDTQYFGPGTRLTVL.

V and J are TRBV11-2 and TRBJ2-3; 10 bases map to TRBD2. J was trimmed by 4 bases and V by 3 bases; bases with no gene match: 1. The CDR3 is 14 amino acids. Per the germline V gene, CDR1 is SGHAT and CDR2 is FQNNGV. CDR3 nucleotide sequence: TGTGCCAGCAGCTTGGGGACTAGCGCAGATACGCAGTATTTT. Its protein product is CASSLGTSADTQYF.

This clone was observed a handful of times. V and J are TRBV29-1 and TRBJ2-7; 13 nucleotides align to TRBD2. Per germline, CDR1 SQVTM and CDR2 ANQGSEA. Trimming at V came to 0 bases and at J to 2 bases, leaving 1 base not matched to a gene. The CDR3 has 15 residues. The CDR3 bases are TGCAGCGTTGAAGATGGGACTAGCGGGACCTACGAGCAGTACTTC. Its translation is CSVEDGTSGTYEQYF.